Sequencing of this T cell receptor (beta chain) was carried out in a study of blood T cell repertoires in COVID-19 (dated by TCRdb to 2020 to 2021). In the study overall: Collaborator samples came from the United States, Italy and Spain and covered acute and convalescent phases of COVID-19. Deeply sampled blood TCRbeta repertoires from subjects exposed to, actively infected with, or recovered from COVID-19 were included in the dataset. Samples came from the ongoing ImmuneRACE study (first 160 participants) plus 1,254 subjects from 6 global collaborators. Where HLA class I and class II types were available, the types were taken from metadata supplied by the sample provider, not from assay-based typing. A de-identified subject ID, COVID-19 status, age in years and sex were almost always included in the sample metadata. The prospective study material was composed of cDNA or gDNA derived from T cells, B-cell-depleted T cells, or PBMCs. A freely available public database, intended as a resource for researchers studying the immune response to SARS-CoV-2, is where the repertoires were released.

TCRbeta CDR3 regions were amplified from genomic DNA by means of the immunoSEQ Assay, a bias-controlled multiplex PCR. The authors' pipeline ran thus. Nucleated cell counts per sample were estimated from amplification of reference gene primers within the assay. To quantify the absolute abundance of each unique TCRbeta CDR3 rearrangement, sequence reads were collapsed and filtered. Productive Simpson clonality was computed per sample as the square root of Simpson's diversity index over productive rearrangements. Held by TCRdb, this immuneACCESS table contains in-frame sequences only and omits some clones. Under half of the omission traces to an unresolved V gene where checked; the cause of the rest is unknown. V and J calls and clone size come straight from that table; D and trimming were deduced from the DNA. The sample table lists roughly 240,000 clones, approximately 80% of them with a count of one. Jointly, the top ten make up around 5% of the sample.

Findings and caveats that apply to the study as a whole: The amount of clinical and demographic metadata varied by source and participant and was provided uncurated.

Concerning this clone itself: It has no known antigen specificity. No qualities accompany the bases; no much larger clone lies one base away.

Whole blood was collected in K2EDTA tubes by collaborating institutions according to the institutions' own protocols. For TCRbeta analysis, collaborators shipped samples in one of three forms: frozen whole blood, isolated PBMCs, or DNA extracted from either of those sample types. Spanning cysteine to phenylalanine, the CDR3 consists of 16 amino acids. Kept here is only the CDR3 DNA, which spans 48 bases and is read in frame from base 1. In the germline V gene, CDR1 corresponds to SGHRS and CDR2 to YFSETQ. V is pruned by 9 bases and J by 2 bases, leaving 14 bases of the junction without a gene match.

The specimen sequenced was peripheral blood. The sequence derives from a woman aged 70-85 years with acute or convalescent COVID-19. In this chain, TRBV5-1 is recombined with TRBJ2-3; TRBD1 fits 8 bases in the junction. The CDR3 protein is CATATGASSITDTQYF. At the DNA level, the sequence is TGCGCCACGGCGACAGGGGCATCATCGATCACAGATACGCAGTATTTT.